The next 21 T cell receptor beta chains were all read from a single sample in a study of OX40 agonist ivuxolimab in advanced cancers. Here immunoSEQ multiplex PCR was the method, and the copy in TCRdb shows in-frame clones only, minus some. The data contain 45,000 to 65,000 clones, about 91% of them seen just once; the ten biggest clones take up 8% to 9.5%. Sequenced here: CD4+ or CD8+ T cells sorted from blood, sampled in a trial of the OX40 agonist ivuxolimab. The receptors were gathered from an adult with an advanced solid tumor such as melanoma, head and neck, liver or kidney cancer.

A remark on this clone: One end of the junction fails to match germline, which may point to a read error. The chain carries TRBV2 and TRBJ2-1; D ambiguous. Germline CDR1 reads SNHLY; CDR2 reads FYNNEI. The CDR3 is made up of 8 amino acids. The CDR3 nucleotides are TGTGCCAGCAGTTTATACGTCTTC. This translates into CASSLYVF.

This chain connects TRBV5-6 to TRBJ2-5; no clear D gene. CDR1 is SGHDT and CDR2 is YYEEEE in the germline V gene. Deletions cut 4 bases from V and 4 bases from J, with 11 bases between. The CDR3 covers 13 residues. The CDR3 region is CASSLPLGETQYF. In DNA form, the CDR3 reads TGTGCCAGCAGCCTACCTTTGGGAGAGACCCAGTACTTC.

The CDR3 reads CASSLVPLADSINEQFF. The CDR3 DNA sequence: TGTGCCAGCAGCTTAGTCCCACTAGCGGATTCAATCAATGAGCAGTTCTTC. V gene TRBV11-2 combines with J gene TRBJ2-1, with 8 bases fitting TRBD2. Per germline, CDR1 SGHAT and CDR2 FQNNGV. The CDR3 has 17 amino acids. V shed 1 base, J shed 6 bases, and the junction held 11 bases outside the gene matches.

The chain employs TRBV6-6 and TRBJ2-5; D unresolved. The length of the CDR3 is 12 residues. V was shortened by 8 bases and J by 3 bases, with 10 bases between the two germline ends. Germline loops: CDR1 MNHNY, CDR2 SVGAGI (reference sequence). The chain's CDR3 is CASGIGEETQYF. The CDR3 nucleotides read TGTGCCAGCGGGATTGGGGAAGAGACCCAGTACTTC.

CDR3 loop: CASSLGHIAKGEAFF. CDR3 bases: TGTGCCAGCAGCTTGGGACACATCGCAAAGGGAGAAGCTTTCTTT. The rearrangement uses TRBV5-8 and TRBJ1-1; D uncertain. The CDR3 has 15 amino acids. CDR1 SGHTS and CDR2 YDEGEE come from the germline V gene. Trimming pared 0 bases from V and 8 bases from J, leaving 17 bases between.

This chain uses TRBV27 with TRBJ1-4; D perhaps matches TRBD1 (5 bases). The CDR3 totals 15 residues. The germline V gene has CDR1 MNHEY and CDR2 SMNVEV (reference sequence). Trimming removed 3 bases from V and 5 bases from J, with 13 bases in between. Written as DNA, the CDR3 is TGTGCCAGCAGTTTTTCCGGGACGGGGAATGAAAAACTGTTTTTT. Amino acid sequence: CASSFSGTGNEKLFF. The full variable domain, rest sourced from reference TRBV27 and TRBJ1-4, is EAQVTQNPRYLITVTGKKLTVTCSQNMNHEYMSWYRQDPGLGLRQIYYSMNVEVTDKGDVPEGYKVSRKEKRNFPLILESPSPNQTSLYFCASSFSGTGNEKLFFGSGTQLSVL.

This sequence joins TRBV5-8 and TRBJ2-1, with a weak D call TRBD1 (6 bases). The CDR3 has 13 residues. Per the germline V gene, CDR1 is SGHTS and CDR2 is YDEGEE. V was shortened by 5 bases and J by 7 bases, with 13 bases between the two germline ends. The CDR3 here is CASRKTGLNEQFF. The CDR3, as DNA: TGTGCCAGCAGAAAAACAGGGTTGAATGAGCAGTTCTTC.

V and J are TRBV13 and TRBJ2-4; TRBD1 matches at 8 bases. Germline CDR1 is PRHDT and CDR2 is FYEKMQ (reference sequence). The CDR3 runs to 17 residues. The V segment lost 3 bases and the J segment 0 bases; nucleotides outside the gene matches: 7. The CDR3 is CASSFRGTGLAKNIQYF. In DNA, the CDR3 is TGTGCCAGCAGCTTCCGCGGGACAGGATTAGCCAAAAACATTCAGTACTTC.

The V call is TRBV2, the J call TRBJ2-2; 9 nucleotides agree with TRBD2. J gave up 6 bases and V 3 bases, and 8 bases lay outside the gene matches. Per germline, CDR1 SNHLY and CDR2 FYNNEI. The CDR3 totals 16 residues. CDR3 amino acids: CASSDLAGESPGELFF. The DNA of the CDR3 is TGTGCCAGCAGTGATTTAGCGGGAGAATCCCCCGGGGAGCTGTTTTTT.

This sequence joins TRBV4-1 and TRBJ2-3; TRBD1 matches 9 bases. CDR1 and CDR2 from the germline V gene are MGHRA and YSYEKL. The CDR3 covers 17 residues. J lost 1 base, V lost 0 bases, and 5 bases had no gene match. For the CDR3, the DNA is TGCGCCAGCAGCCAAGACTGGACAGGGGTTGGCACAGATACGCAGTATTTT. Its protein product is CASSQDWTGVGTDTQYF.

This rearrangement joins TRBV27 to TRBJ1-1, with 8 bases lining up with TRBD1. V was pared by 5 bases and J by 1 base, with 6 bases of the junction left unmatched. Germline CDR1 and CDR2: MNHEY and SMNVEV (reference sequence). This CDR3 region has 15 residues. The CDR3 is CASSPGQGQNTEAFF. The CDR3 bases are TGTGCCAGCAGTCCAGGACAGGGTCAGAACACTGAAGCTTTCTTT.

The J gene is TRBJ2-5, the V gene TRBV27; 7 bases match TRBD2. Germline values: CDR1 MNHEY, CDR2 SMNVEV (reference sequence). The J segment lost 5 bases and the V segment lost 3 bases, leaving 15 bases of the junction unmatched. There are 17 residues in the CDR3. CDR3 residues: CASSLVRPGGGQETQYF. In DNA, the CDR3 is TGTGCCAGCAGTTTGGTGAGGCCGGGAGGAGGGCAGGAGACCCAGTACTTC.

V is TRBV9 and J is TRBJ2-2, with D possibly being TRBD1 (5 bases). This CDR3 spans 16 amino acids. CDR1 SGDLS and CDR2 YYNGEE come from the germline V gene. Trimming took off 2 bases at V and 4 bases at J, with 15 bases between the two ends. The CDR3 nucleotides are TGTGCCAGCAGCGTCCAGGGCCCCCTAGTCACCGGGGAGCTGTTTTTT. Protein product: CASSVQGPLVTGELFF.

This chain links TRBV9 with TRBJ1-1, with D possibly being TRBD1 (5 bases). The germline CDR1 and CDR2 sequences are SGDLS and YYNGEE. The CDR3 length is 13 residues. With 4 bases removed from V and 6 bases from J, the gap between germline ends came to 13 bases. CDR3 sequence reads: CASSLTPGSEAFF. In DNA, the CDR3 is TGTGCCAGCAGCCTTACCCCAGGGTCTGAAGCTTTCTTT.

The V call is TRBV27, the J call TRBJ2-3; 7 nucleotides match TRBD2. With V trimmed by 5 bases and J by 0 bases, 5 bases remained unmatched. This CDR3 region has 15 residues. CDR1 is MNHEY, CDR2 SMNVEV, per germline (reference sequence). Here the CDR3 reads CASSQIAGSTDTQYF. In nucleotides, the CDR3 is TGTGCCAGCAGTCAAATAGCGGGTAGCACAGATACGCAGTATTTT.

J is TRBJ1-1 and V is TRBV6-1; the D is unclear. CDR3 length equals 15 residues. The V end lost 1 base, the J end lost 1 base, and 10 bases lay between the germline ends. Looked up from germline, CDR1 is MNHNS and CDR2 is SASEGT. This chain's CDR3 is CASSEDEEGNTEAFF. Written as DNA, the CDR3 is TGTGCCAGCAGTGAAGACGAGGAGGGGAACACTGAAGCTTTCTTT.

The chain uses TRBV18 and TRBJ1-3, with 7 bases matching TRBD1. CDR1 and CDR2 from the germline V gene are KGHSH and LQKENI. V dropped 2 bases and J dropped 0; count of bases not matched to a gene: 4. The CDR3 runs 16 residues. In DNA, the CDR3 is TGTGCCAGCTCACCAACAGGGGCCTACTCTGGAAACACCATATATTTT. As protein: CASSPTGAYSGNTIYF.

The chain employs TRBV30 and TRBJ1-2, with D maybe TRBD1 (6 bases). Germline CDR1 GTSNPN, CDR2 SVGIG (reference sequence). Trimming removed 3 bases at V and 6 bases at J, with 20 bases between. The CDR3 consists of 15 residues. The CDR3 loop is CAWSEYASGDNGYTF. CDR3 bases: TGTGCCTGGAGCGAATACGCGTCAGGGGATAATGGCTACACCTTC.

This chain uses TRBV11-3 with TRBJ2-2; D might be TRBD2 (6 bases). Germline CDR1 and CDR2: SGHNT and YENEEA. Trimming took off 5 bases at V and 3 bases at J, with 19 bases between the two ends. The CDR3 is made up of 17 amino acids. This CDR3 reads CASSLTVADTYTGELFF. CDR3 sequence (DNA): TGTGCCAGCAGCCTGACAGTAGCGGACACGTACACCGGGGAGCTGTTTTTT.

The chain carries TRBV19 and TRBJ2-6; 7 bases are shared with TRBD1. CDR3 size: 15 residues. The V and J ends lost 6 bases and 0 bases, in that order; junction bases with no gene match: 2. Looked up from germline, CDR1 is LNHDA and CDR2 is SQIVND (reference sequence). This CDR3 reads CASRGTASGANVLTF. CDR3 nucleotide sequence: TGTGCCAGTAGGGGGACAGCCTCTGGGGCCAACGTCCTGACTTTC.

This chain's CDR3 is CATEDLVEQFF. In DNA form, the CDR3 reads TGTGCCACTGAGGACCTGGTGGAGCAGTTCTTC. V and J are TRBV19 and TRBJ2-1; no firm D call. Germline V gene data show CDR1 as LNHDA and CDR2 as SQIVND (reference sequence). Trimming took 10 bases from V and 10 from J, leaving 14 bases between them. This CDR3 has 11 amino acids.